This T cell receptor (beta chain) was recovered during a study of shared clonotypes between healthy human individuals. Study-level points and caveats: Rarefaction demonstrated incomplete sorted-subset sequencing despite large depth.

Remarks on this clone: Its antigen is not identified.

V shed 1 base and J shed 4 bases, with 11 bases lying between them. The CDR3 sequence is 15 residues long. CDR1 SGHTA and CDR2 FQGNSA come from the germline V gene. The method was immunoSEQ multiplex PCR; TCRdb's version includes in-frame clones alone and lacks a portion of them. The sample has over 950,000 clones; 70% to 85% are singletons. The sequence was collected from a man between 18 and 35 years old in good health. Some clones in this sample may be carry-over from other donors' samples. This chain links TRBV7-2 with TRBJ2-1; D is perhaps TRBD2 (6 bases). The sample was memory CD4+ T cells from PBMCs. As to subset: CD45RA-negative fraction. The CDR3 nucleotides read TGTGCCAGCAGCTTAGGGGGGGATATTTACAATGAGCAGTTCTTC. It specifies CASSLGGDIYNEQFF.